Detailed here is one T cell receptor (beta chain). The sample is drawn from a study of CD8+ T cells in alopecia areata. Sequencing templates came from extracted RNA that was reverse transcribed into cDNA. Generated by immunoSEQ multiplex PCR, the TCRdb table keeps only in-frame clones and is missing some. Of around 12,000 clones in the sample, 68% were seen once. Germline CDR1 and CDR2: MNHNS and SASEGT. Trimming left V 6 bases short and J 2 bases short, with 13 bases between. The CDR3 is made up of 14 amino acids. Indicated treatment: oral pan-JAK inhibitor, 5-10 mg twice daily. Alopecia areata patients provided lesional scalp punch biopsies and peripheral blood, both collected for the study.

The receptor's source is a human donor with alopecia areata. Source: skin, taken at week 4, from a patient treated with tofacitinib. This chain joins TRBV6-1 and TRBJ2-5; tentative D call: TRBD1 (6 bases). CDR3 sequence (DNA): TGTGCCAGCAGGGACAGAGGAACTCAAGAGACCCAGTACTTC. Amino acid sequence: CASRDRGTQETQYF.